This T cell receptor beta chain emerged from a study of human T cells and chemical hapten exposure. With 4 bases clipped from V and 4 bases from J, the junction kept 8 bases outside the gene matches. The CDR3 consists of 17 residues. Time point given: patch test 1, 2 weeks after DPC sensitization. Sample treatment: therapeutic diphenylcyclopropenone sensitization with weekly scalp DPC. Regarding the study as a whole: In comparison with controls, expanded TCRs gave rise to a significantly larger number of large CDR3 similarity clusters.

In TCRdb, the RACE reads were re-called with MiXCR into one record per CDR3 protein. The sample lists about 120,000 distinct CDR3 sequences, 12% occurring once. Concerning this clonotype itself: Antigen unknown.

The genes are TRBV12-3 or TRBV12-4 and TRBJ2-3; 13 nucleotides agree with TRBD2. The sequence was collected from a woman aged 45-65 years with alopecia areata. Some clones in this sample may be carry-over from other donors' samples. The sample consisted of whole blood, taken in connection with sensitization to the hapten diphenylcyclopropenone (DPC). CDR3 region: CASSSPGLAGSADTQYF. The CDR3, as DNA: TGTGCCAGCAGTTCACCGGGACTAGCGGGGAGTGCAGATACGCAGTATTTT.